The sequence of this T cell receptor beta chain was determined in a study of blood T cells in healthy people across ages. Study-level background: Researchers report that template switching captured about one barcoded beta molecule per two T cells.

Study-wide findings and caveats: Across the age range, TCR beta diversity per million T cells fell in a roughly linear way.

The authors ran a second PCR of roughly 6 to 11 cycles using a sample-barcoded 5' primer and a J-beta primer mix. Tags on each cDNA molecule came from a template-switch adaptor with 12 random nucleotides. Sequencing recovered at least 3 million CDR3-containing paired-end reads from each sample. TCRdb reanalysed the 5' RACE reads using MiXCR and keeps one entry per CDR3 protein. The sample has about 1 million distinct CDR3 sequences; 40% to 45% are singletons. With regard to this clonotype: Its specificity is not known.

This clonotype was sampled from a woman aged 55 to 70 in good health. Sample: blood.

The CDR3 loop reads CAISDSTVNTEAFF. In nucleotides, the CDR3 is TGTGCCATCAGTGATAGTACAGTGAACACTGAAGCTTTCTTT. The genes are TRBV10-3 and TRBJ1-1; D call uncertain. The CDR3 runs to 14 residues. V was trimmed by 3 bases and J by 0 bases, leaving 8 bases between them. CDR1 and CDR2 from the germline V gene are ENHRY and SYGVKD.